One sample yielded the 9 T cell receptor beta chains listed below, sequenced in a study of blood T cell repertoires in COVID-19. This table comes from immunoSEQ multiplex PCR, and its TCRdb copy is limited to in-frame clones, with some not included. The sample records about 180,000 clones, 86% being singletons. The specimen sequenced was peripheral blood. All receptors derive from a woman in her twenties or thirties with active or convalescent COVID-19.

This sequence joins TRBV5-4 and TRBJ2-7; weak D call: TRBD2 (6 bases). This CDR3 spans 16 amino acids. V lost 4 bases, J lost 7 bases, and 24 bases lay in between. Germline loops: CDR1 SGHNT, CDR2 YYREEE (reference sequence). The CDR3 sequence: CASSPGGQVKDREQYF. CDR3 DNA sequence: TGTGCCAGCAGCCCTGGAGGGCAGGTAAAGGATCGGGAGCAGTACTTC.

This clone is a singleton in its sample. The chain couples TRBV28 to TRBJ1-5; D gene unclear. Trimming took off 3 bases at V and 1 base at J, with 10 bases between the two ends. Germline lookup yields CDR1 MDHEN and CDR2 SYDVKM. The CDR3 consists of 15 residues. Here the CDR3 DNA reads TGTGCCAGCAGTTTTGGAGGTACAAGCAATCAGCCCCAGCATTTT. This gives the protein CASSFGGTSNQPQHF.

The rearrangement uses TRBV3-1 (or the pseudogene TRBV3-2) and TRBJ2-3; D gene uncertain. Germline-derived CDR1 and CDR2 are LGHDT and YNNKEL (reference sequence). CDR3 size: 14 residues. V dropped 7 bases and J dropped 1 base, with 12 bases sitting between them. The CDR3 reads CASTSGGGTDTQYF. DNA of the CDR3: TGTGCCAGCACCTCCGGCGGAGGCACAGATACGCAGTATTTT.

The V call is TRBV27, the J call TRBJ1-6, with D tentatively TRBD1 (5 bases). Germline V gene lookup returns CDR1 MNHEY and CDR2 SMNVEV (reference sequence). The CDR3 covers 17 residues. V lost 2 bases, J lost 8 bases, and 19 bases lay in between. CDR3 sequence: CASSLAQGIVLDSPLHF. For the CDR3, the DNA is TGTGCCAGCAGTTTAGCCCAGGGAATCGTCCTGGATTCACCCCTCCACTTT.

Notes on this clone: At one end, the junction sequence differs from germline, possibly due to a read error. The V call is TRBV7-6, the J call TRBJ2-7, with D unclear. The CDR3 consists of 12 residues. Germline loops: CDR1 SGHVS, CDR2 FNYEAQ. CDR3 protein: CASSLYSDEQYF. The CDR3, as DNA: TGTGCCAGCAGCTTATACTCCGACGAGCAGTACTTC.

The chain's CDR3 is CASSPRQGGGYGYTF. The CDR3 DNA is TGTGCCAGCAGCCCGCGACAGGGGGGAGGCTATGGCTACACCTTC. The chain joins TRBV9 to TRBJ1-2, with 9 bases fitting TRBD1. Germline V CDR1 and CDR2: SGDLS, YYNGEE. V trimming: 4 bases; J trimming: 4 bases; junction bases outside the gene matches: 8. The CDR3 covers 15 residues.

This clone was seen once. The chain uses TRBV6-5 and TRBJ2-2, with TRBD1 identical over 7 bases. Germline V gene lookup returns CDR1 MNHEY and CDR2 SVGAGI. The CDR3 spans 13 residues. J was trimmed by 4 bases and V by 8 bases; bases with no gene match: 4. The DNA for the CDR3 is TGTGCCAGCCCCGGGACAGCCACCGGGGAGCTGTTTTTT. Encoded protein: CASPGTATGELFF.

CDR3 coding DNA: TGTGCCAGTAGAGGACAGGGGGCGGGCACTGAAGCTTTCTTT. This gives the protein CASRGQGAGTEAFF. J is TRBJ1-1 and V is TRBV19; 11 nucleotides line up with TRBD1. V lost 6 bases, J lost 4 bases, and 4 bases stayed unmatched. This CDR3 has 14 residues. Germline CDR1 and CDR2: LNHDA and SQIVND (reference sequence).

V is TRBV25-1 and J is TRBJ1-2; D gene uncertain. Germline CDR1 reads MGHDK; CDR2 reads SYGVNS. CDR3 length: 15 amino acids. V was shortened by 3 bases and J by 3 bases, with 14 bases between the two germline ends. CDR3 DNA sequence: TGTGCCAGCAGTGAGCCCGGGAGAGCGTACTATGGCTACACCTTC. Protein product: CASSEPGRAYYGYTF.